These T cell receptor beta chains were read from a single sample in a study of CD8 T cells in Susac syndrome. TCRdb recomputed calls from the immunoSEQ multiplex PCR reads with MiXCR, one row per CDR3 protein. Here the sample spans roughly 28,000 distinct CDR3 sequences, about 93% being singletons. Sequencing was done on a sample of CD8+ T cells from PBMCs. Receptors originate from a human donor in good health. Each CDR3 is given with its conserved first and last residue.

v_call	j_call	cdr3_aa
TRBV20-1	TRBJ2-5	CSARDSGGAGLKETQYF
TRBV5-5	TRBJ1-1	CASSWESGTEAFF
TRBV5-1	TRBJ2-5	CASTKFYDIQETQYF
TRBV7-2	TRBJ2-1	CASSPSISSYNEQFF
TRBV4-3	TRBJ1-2	CASSLLTGGDGYTF
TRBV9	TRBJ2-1	CASSVSNEQFF
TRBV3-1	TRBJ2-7	CASSRGVLSYEQYF
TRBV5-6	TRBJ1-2	CASSLTTGTGVFAVPYGYTF
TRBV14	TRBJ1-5	CASSPRAGRNNQPQHF
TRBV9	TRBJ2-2	CASSPLDSITGELFF
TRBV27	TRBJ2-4	CASSDRGRNIQYF
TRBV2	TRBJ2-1	CASSGDRDYYNEQFF
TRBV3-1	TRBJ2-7	CASRAPGLGSDEQYF
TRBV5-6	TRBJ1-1	CASSIRQGERSIAEAFF
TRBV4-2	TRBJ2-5	CASSQAGTSGGGETQYF
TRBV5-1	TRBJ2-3	CASSLIGETSTDTQYF
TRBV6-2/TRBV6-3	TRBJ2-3	CASSLSPGQGTDTQYF
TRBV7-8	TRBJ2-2	CASSLRGRTGELFF
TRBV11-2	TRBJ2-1	CASSLWDTYNEQFF
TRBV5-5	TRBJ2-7	CASSWGLASYEQYF
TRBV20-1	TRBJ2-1	CSAPFRSAAVTMSEQFF
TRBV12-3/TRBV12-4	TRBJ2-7	CAIAPEGSYEQYF
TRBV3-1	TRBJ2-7	CASSQDRTYEQYF
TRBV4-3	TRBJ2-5	CASSQERGGQETQYF
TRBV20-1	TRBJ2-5	CSAYVRFQETQYF
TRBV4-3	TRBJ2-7	CASSLEGGTATYEQYF
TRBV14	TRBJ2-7	CASSQASLLGEQYF
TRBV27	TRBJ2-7	CASSSFRDRVDEQYF
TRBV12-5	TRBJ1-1	CASGLYPQTFSNTEAFF
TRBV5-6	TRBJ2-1	CASSLDANEQFF
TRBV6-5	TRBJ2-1	CASSPGQGVGEQFF
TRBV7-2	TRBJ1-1	CASSLDAGGITEAFF